One and the same sample provided the 32 T cell receptor beta chains below, sequenced in a study of CD8+CD57+ T cells in acquired aplastic anemia. Genomic DNA acted as the template from which TCR beta VDJ combination and CDR3 sequence profiling were carried out. TCRdb passed the reads through MiXCR, listing each CDR3 protein once. The sample yields a few hundred thousand distinct CDR3 sequences, roughly 53% seen once. Patients selected for sequencing had displayed CD8+CD57+ cell expansion by flow cytometry. The sample consisted of sorted CD4+, CD8+, or CD8+CD57+ T cells (not recorded which) from PBMCs. These receptors were obtained from a human donor with aplastic anemia.

This clonotype has at least ten counts. The CDR3 DNA reads as TGTGCCAGCAGCACCCTGGGCAGGATTAACGATGAGCAGTTCTTC. Protein sequence: CASSTLGRINDEQFF. The chain recombines TRBV11-2 with TRBJ2-1; D gene unclear. V shed 5 bases and J shed 8 bases, with 19 bases lying between them. Germline V lookup: CDR1 SGHAT, CDR2 FQNNGV. The CDR3 spans 15 residues.

V is TRBV19 and J is TRBJ2-2; the D is unclear. The ends were cut back, 5 bases at V and 6 bases at J, with 4 bases in the middle. Germline CDR1 reads LNHDA; CDR2 reads SQIVND (reference sequence). This CDR3 is built from 11 residues. The DNA for the CDR3 is TGTGCCAGTAGTGGGCCCGGGGAGCTGTTTTTT. This translates into CASSGPGELFF.

The chain has TRBV25-1 and TRBJ2-3; 9 bases line up with TRBD1. Germline CDR1 MGHDK, CDR2 SYGVNS. Trimming took 1 base from V and 0 from J; bases not matched to a gene: 2. The CDR3 length is 16 residues. The CDR3 bases are TGTGCCAGCAGTGAATTAGGACAGGGGAGCACAGATACGCAGTATTTT. It codes for CASSELGQGSTDTQYF.

There are a few counts of this clonotype. The J gene is TRBJ1-5, the V gene TRBV19; TRBD1 agrees at 8 bases. Germline CDR1 reads LNHDA; CDR2 reads SQIVND (reference sequence). The V and J ends lost 5 bases and 14 bases, in that order; junction bases with no gene match: 8. CDR3 size: 12 residues. CDR3 nucleotide sequence: TGTGCCAGTAGTCAACAGGGGGGGGAAGAGCATTTT. This gives the protein CASSQQGGEEHF. Variable domain in full (rest from reference TRBV19 and TRBJ1-5): DGGITQSPKYLFRKEGQNVTLSCEQNLNHDAMYWYRQDPGQGLRLIYYSQIVNDFQKGDIAEGYSVSREKKESFPLTVTSAQKNPTAFYLCASSQQGGEEHFGDGTRLSIL.

The chain is built from TRBV20-1 and TRBJ2-7, with 9 bases matching TRBD2. This CDR3 is built from 14 residues. The V and J ends lost 6 bases and 1 base, in that order; junction bases with no gene match: 7. Germline V lookup: CDR1 DFQATT, CDR2 SNEGSKA (reference sequence). DNA for the CDR3: TGCAGTGCGGAAACTAGCGGGCAATCCTACGAGCAGTACTTC. Its translation: CSAETSGQSYEQYF.

This clonotype was recorded at least ten times. V usage is TRBV19 and J usage is TRBJ1-5; D is unresolved. The CDR3 totals 16 residues. Per the germline V gene, CDR1 is LNHDA and CDR2 is SQIVND (reference sequence). The ends were cut back, 3 bases at V and 0 bases at J, with 12 bases in the middle. The CDR3 here is CASSIKAQPSNQPQHF. The CDR3, as DNA: TGTGCCAGTAGTATTAAGGCACAACCTAGCAATCAGCCCCAGCATTTT.

Notes on this clonotype: The final CDR3 position lacks the conserved phenylalanine or tryptophan, pointing to a likely read error. The CDR3 sequence is CASTLTRGRGVTDTQYS. In DNA form, the CDR3 reads TGTGCCAGCACTCTAACCAGGGGGAGGGGGGTCACAGATACGCAGTATTCT. The chain carries TRBV11-1 and TRBJ2-3, with D tentatively TRBD1 or TRBD2 (7 bases each). The CDR3 loop spans 17 amino acids. Germline lookup yields CDR1 SGHAT and CDR2 FQDESV (reference sequence). The germline V and J ends were trimmed by 7 bases and 2 bases, with 22 bases remaining between them.

This clonotype was seen ten or more times. This chain uses TRBV6-1 with TRBJ2-1; D not certain. Between the trimmed V and J ends, which lost 7 bases and 3 bases, there was a span of 10 bases. Germline CDR1 is MNHNS and CDR2 is SASEGT. The CDR3 consists of 13 residues. Here the CDR3 DNA reads TGTGCCAGCAACACTGCGAACTACAATGAGCAGTTCTTC. The encoded protein is CASNTANYNEQFF.

Many counts were recorded for this clonotype. This chain uses TRBV6-5 with TRBJ2-5, with a tentative D call TRBD1 (6 bases). Trimming removed 6 bases from V and 14 bases from J, with 16 bases in between. This CDR3 contains 11 residues. Germline V CDR1 and CDR2: MNHEY, SVGAGI. The DNA of the CDR3 is TGTGCCAGCAGATACGGACAGAAGGAATACTTC. This sequence encodes CASRYGQKEYF.

This clonotype came up many times. The V and J genes are TRBV5-6 and TRBJ2-7; tentative D call: TRBD1 (6 bases). Trimming stripped 4 bases from V and 6 bases from J, with 14 bases between. CDR1 is SGHDT and CDR2 is YYEEEE in the germline V gene. The CDR3 sequence is 13 residues long. The CDR3 DNA reads as TGTGCCAGCAGCAATGACAGGTTGGGCGAGCAGTACTTC. Translation: CASSNDRLGEQYF.

The table lists this clonotype with many counts. The V call is TRBV20-1, the J call TRBJ2-2; D perhaps matches TRBD1 (5 bases). The germline V and J ends were trimmed by 5 bases and 6 bases, with 13 bases remaining between them. This CDR3 has 13 amino acids. Germline lookup yields CDR1 DFQATT and CDR2 SNEGSKA (reference sequence). The CDR3 DNA reads as TGCAGTGCTCCCCAAACAGGTTCCGGGGAGCTGTTTTTT. It yields the protein CSAPQTGSGELFF.

The genes are TRBV6-6 and TRBJ2-6; D is possibly TRBD1 or TRBD2 (5 bases each). Germline lookup yields CDR1 MNHNY and CDR2 SVGAGI (reference sequence). This CDR3 has 16 residues. V was pared by 5 bases and J by 4 bases, with 15 bases between. Here the CDR3 reads CASSAEDGTGANVLTF. CDR3 DNA: TGTGCCAGCAGTGCTGAGGACGGGACCGGGGCCAACGTCCTGACTTTC.

This clonotype was counted only a few times. The chain has TRBV7-8 and TRBJ1-5, with D uncertain. The CDR3 spans 12 residues. With 4 bases removed from V and 5 bases from J, the gap between germline ends came to 6 bases. CDR1 is SGHVS, CDR2 FQNEAQ, per germline. In DNA form, the CDR3 reads TGTGCCAGCAGCTATATGGATCAGCCCCAGCATTTT. Translating it yields CASSYMDQPQHF.

The V and J genes are TRBV19 and TRBJ1-4, with unresolved D. Germline CDR1 reads LNHDA; CDR2 reads SQIVND (reference sequence). Trimming took off 1 base at V and 4 bases at J, with 4 bases between the two ends. CDR3 length: 13 amino acids. CDR3 residues: CASSIAINEKLFF. In nucleotides, the CDR3 is TGTGCCAGTAGTATAGCTATTAATGAAAAACTGTTTTTT.

There are many counts of this clonotype. The CDR3 sequence: CASSLAPDTQYF. The CDR3 DNA reads as TGTGCCAGCAGCTTAGCCCCAGATACGCAGTATTTT. V is TRBV11-2 and J is TRBJ2-3; no definite D call. The CDR3 has 12 residues. From germline, CDR1 is SGHAT and CDR2 FQNNGV. The germline V and J ends were trimmed by 1 base and 4 bases, with 3 bases remaining between them.

The CDR3 spells CASSRGLGGYTF. In DNA, the CDR3 is TGTGCCAGCAGTAGAGGGTTGGGTGGCTACACCTTC. The V gene is TRBV25-1, the J gene TRBJ1-2; D unresolved. The CDR3 has 12 residues. Germline V gene lookup returns CDR1 MGHDK and CDR2 SYGVNS. V was pared by 5 bases and J by 7 bases, with 11 bases between.

V and J are TRBV5-4 and TRBJ2-7, with 7 bases lining up with TRBD1. There are 13 residues in the CDR3. V shed 5 bases, J shed 6 bases, and the junction held 8 bases outside the gene matches. CDR1 and CDR2 (germline): SGHNT, YYREEE (reference sequence). The CDR3 bases are TGTGCCAGCAGGGCGACAGGGTCGGGCGAGCAGTACTTC. Its protein is CASRATGSGEQYF.

This clonotype was seen ten or more times. V is TRBV5-1 and J is TRBJ1-6; 7 nucleotides agree with TRBD1. Germline CDR1 and CDR2: SGHRS and YFSETQ. The junction had 8 bases not matched to a gene; V was cut back by 3 bases and J by 8 bases. CDR3 length: 15 amino acids. The CDR3 loop is CASSSGTVPHSPLHF. DNA for the CDR3: TGCGCCAGCAGCTCAGGGACAGTCCCCCATTCACCCCTCCACTTT.

For this clonotype: Mismatch with germline at one junction end may stem from a read error. This rearrangement joins TRBV12-3 or TRBV12-4 to TRBJ2-2; TRBD2 matches at 12 bases. The CDR3 spans 12 residues. CDR3 residues: CASRATSGGLFF. DNA for the CDR3: TGTGCCAGCAGGGCGACTAGCGGGGGGCTGTTTTTT.

A few counts support this clonotype. V and J are TRBV18 and TRBJ2-2, with D perhaps TRBD2 (5 bases). This CDR3 is 16 amino acids long. The germline V and J ends were trimmed by 3 bases and 2 bases, with 13 bases remaining between them. Looked up from germline, CDR1 is KGHSH and CDR2 is LQKENI. CDR3 protein: CASSPLTAENTGELFF. The CDR3 DNA reads TGTGCCAGCTCACCCCTTACAGCGGAAAACACCGGGGAGCTGTTTTTT. Filled out from reference TRBV18 and TRBJ2-2, the complete variable domain reads NAGVMQNPRHLVRRRGQEARLRCSPMKGHSHVYWYRQLPEEGLKFMVYLQKENIIDESGMPKERFSAEFPKEGPSILRIQQVVRGDSAAYFCASSPLTAENTGELFFGEGSRLTVL.

This clonotype came up a few times. The chain has TRBV6-2 or TRBV6-3 and TRBJ2-7; no reliable D call. Germline V lookup: CDR1 MNHEY, CDR2 SVGEGT. The V end was cut by 4 bases, the J end by 0 bases, with 10 bases between. The CDR3 totals 14 residues. The CDR3 coding sequence is TGTGCCAGCAGTTTAGGTGGCAACTCCTACGAGCAGTACTTC. This sequence encodes CASSLGGNSYEQYF.

The rearrangement joins TRBV29-1 to TRBJ1-2, with D uncertain. Germline CDR1 reads SQVTM; CDR2 reads ANQGSEA. The V gene lost 1 base and the J gene lost 2 bases, with 14 bases spanning the gap. The CDR3 contains 15 residues. The CDR3 bases are TGCAGCGTTGAAGGGTCTAGGAGGAGAAACTATGGCTACACCTTC. Translated, it gives CSVEGSRRRNYGYTF.

This clonotype was seen ten or more times. The rearrangement uses TRBV7-2 and TRBJ2-5; TRBD1 matches 9 bases. The CDR3 has 15 residues. Germline V gives CDR1 SGHTA, CDR2 FQGNSA. V gave up 3 bases and J gave up 5 bases; unmatched junction bases: 7. The CDR3 nucleotides are TGTGCCAGCAGCTTGGGACAGGGCTATGGGGAGACCCAGTACTTC. Amino acids: CASSLGQGYGETQYF.

With respect to this clonotype: At one end, the junction sequence differs from germline, possibly due to a read error. The chain couples TRBV10-3 to TRBJ1-5; TRBD1 matches at 7 bases. CDR3 length: 17 residues. The germline CDR1 and CDR2 sequences are ENHRY and SYGVKD. This chain's CDR3 is CASSEGGNRGINQPQHF. CDR3 bases: TGTGCCAGCAGTGAAGGAGGAAACAGGGGCATCAATCAGCCCCAGCATTTT.

With regard to this clonotype: Germline and junction disagree at one end, which may indicate a read error. The V gene is TRBV7-8, the J gene TRBJ1-6; no firm D call. This CDR3 has 18 amino acids. Germline CDR1 and CDR2: SGHVS and FQNEAQ. In DNA form, the CDR3 reads TGTGCCAGCAGCTTATTTTTTGCGGCCAGCTCTTATAATTCACCCCCCCACTTT. Amino acid sequence: CASSLFFAASSYNSPPHF.

This clonotype was observed at least ten times. V usage is TRBV20-1 and J usage is TRBJ2-5, with 7 bases lining up with TRBD2. Germline CDR1 and CDR2: DFQATT and SNEGSKA (reference sequence). The J segment lost 3 bases and the V segment lost 6 bases, leaving 4 bases of the junction unmatched. The CDR3 is 12 amino acids. The CDR3: CSARGREETQYF. CDR3 DNA sequence: TGCAGTGCGCGGGGGAGGGAAGAGACCCAGTACTTC.

This sequence joins TRBV4-1 and TRBJ2-2, with 8 bases fitting TRBD2. Trimming took 10 bases from V and 0 from J; bases not matched to a gene: 7. CDR1 and CDR2 from the germline V gene are MGHRA and YSYEKL. There are 15 residues in the CDR3. In nucleotides, the CDR3 is TGCGCCACCCACCGCGGGGGGACGAACACCGGGGAGCTGTTTTTT. It codes for CATHRGGTNTGELFF.

The chain uses TRBV7-2 and TRBJ1-2; 7 bases align to TRBD1. The CDR3 length is 14 residues. Trimming at V came to 5 bases and at J to 4 bases, leaving 7 bases not matched to a gene. Germline values: CDR1 SGHTA, CDR2 FQGNSA. The CDR3 region has the DNA TGTGCCAGCAGCCCCAGGGGGGGTGTCTATGGCTACACCTTC. This gives the protein CASSPRGGVYGYTF.

The table lists this clonotype with a few counts. The gene calls are TRBV3-1 and TRBJ2-2, with a possible D match to TRBD1 (5 bases). Trimming took off 1 base at V and 4 bases at J, with 10 bases between the two ends. In germline, CDR1 is LGHDT, CDR2 YNNKEL (reference sequence). CDR3 size: 15 residues. DNA for the CDR3: TGTGCCAGCAGCCAAGTTCCGGACACCACCGGGGAGCTGTTTTTT. It yields the protein CASSQVPDTTGELFF.

The V call is TRBV5-1, the J call TRBJ2-7; D gene uncertain. From germline, CDR1 is SGHRS and CDR2 YFSETQ. This CDR3 has 12 residues. The V end was cut by 3 bases, the J end by 3 bases, with 7 bases between. The CDR3 reads CASSSENYEQYF. CDR3 DNA sequence: TGCGCCAGCAGCTCAGAAAACTACGAGCAGTACTTC.

The chain employs TRBV29-1 and TRBJ1-1; no clear D. Germline assignment: CDR1 SQVTM and CDR2 ANQGSEA. Trimming removed 2 bases at V and 5 bases at J, with 9 bases between. CDR3 length: 12 amino acids. The CDR3 loop reads CSVESSWTEAFF. In DNA, the CDR3 is TGCAGCGTTGAATCGTCCTGGACTGAAGCTTTCTTT.

This clonotype was seen many times. The junction differs from germline at one of its ends, possibly a read error. V gene TRBV12-3 or TRBV12-4 combines with J gene TRBJ1-5; 9 nucleotides match TRBD1. The CDR3 has 16 residues. The CDR3 here is CASSRRTGEGKQPQHF. In DNA form, the CDR3 reads TGTGCCAGCAGTCGACGGACAGGGGAGGGCAAGCAGCCCCAGCATTTT.